This T cell receptor beta chain was found in a study of OX40 agonist ivuxolimab in advanced cancers. Study-wide background: Among those enrolled, mean age was about 63 years (range about 23 to 79) and approximately 83% were male. Study results and caveats: Relative to CD4+, CD8+ T cells held more expanded clones on average.

Repertoires were generated with immunoSEQ multiplex PCR, while TCRdb's copy carries only in-frame clones and drops some. The profile shows around 140,000 clones, under 95% of them singletons. Of note for this clone: Its antigen is unknown.

This receptor was identified in an adult with an advanced solid tumor such as melanoma, head and neck, liver or kidney cancer. The specimen comprised CD4+ or CD8+ T cells sorted from blood, sampled in a trial of the OX40 agonist ivuxolimab.

CDR3: CASSTDSRGETQYF. CDR3 nucleotides: TGCGCCAGCAGCACGGACTCTCGGGGGGAGACCCAGTACTTC. The chain carries TRBV4-3 and TRBJ2-5, with D possibly TRBD2 on 6 matching bases. Trimming left V 5 bases short and J 5 bases short, with 15 bases between. Germline CDR1 reads LGHNA; CDR2 reads YSLEER. The CDR3 length is 14 residues.